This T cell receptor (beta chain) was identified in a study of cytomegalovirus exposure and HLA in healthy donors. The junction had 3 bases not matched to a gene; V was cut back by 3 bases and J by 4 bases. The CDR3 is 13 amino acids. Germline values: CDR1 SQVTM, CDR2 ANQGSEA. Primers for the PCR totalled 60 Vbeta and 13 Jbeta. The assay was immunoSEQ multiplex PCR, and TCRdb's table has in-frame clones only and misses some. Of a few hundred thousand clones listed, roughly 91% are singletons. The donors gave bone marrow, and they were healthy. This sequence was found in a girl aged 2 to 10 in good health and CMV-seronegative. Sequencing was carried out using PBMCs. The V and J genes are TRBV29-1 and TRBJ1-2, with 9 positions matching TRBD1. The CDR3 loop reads CSVEPGQGYGYTF. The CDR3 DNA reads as TGCAGCGTTGAGCCGGGACAGGGCTATGGCTACACCTTC. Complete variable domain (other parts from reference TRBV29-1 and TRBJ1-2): SAVISQKPSRDICQRGTSLTIQCQVDSQVTMMFWYRQQPGQSLTLIATANQGSEATYESGFVIDKFPISRPNLTFSTLTVSNMSPEDSSIYLCSVEPGQGYGYTFGSGTRLTVV.